The 10 T cell receptor beta chains in this list originate from one sample, sequenced in a study of T cell repertoires in cytomegalovirus infection. One entry per CDR3 protein, called by TCRdb with MiXCR from the reads. The sample lists a few hundred thousand distinct CDR3 sequences, approximately 25% seen once, with less than 15% in the top ten. The sample was PBMCs. These receptors were collected from a human donor in good health (CMV status not recorded). Some clones in this sample may be carry-over from other donors' samples.

This clonotype was observed a few times. J is TRBJ2-2 and V is TRBV11-3, with D perhaps TRBD1 (5 bases). The CDR3 sequence is 15 residues long. V was trimmed by 3 bases and J by 0 bases, leaving 8 bases between them. Germline CDR1 is SGHNT and CDR2 is YENEEA. The CDR3, as DNA: TGTGCCAGCAGCTTCCAGGGCCCGAACACCGGGGAGCTGTTTTTT. Protein product: CASSFQGPNTGELFF.

This clonotype was seen only a few times. This chain joins TRBV28 and TRBJ2-5; the match to TRBD2 covers 7 bases. Germline V gene lookup returns CDR1 MDHEN and CDR2 SYDVKM. The CDR3 is 14 residues long. The DNA for the CDR3 is TGTGCGTTGGGGGGGGTCGGCAATCTAGAGACCCAGTACTTC. It codes for CALGGVGNLETQYF.

In its sample, this clonotype was seen a few times. J is TRBJ2-1 and V is TRBV6-2 or TRBV6-3; no definite D call. This CDR3 contains 17 residues. CDR1 MNHEY and CDR2 SVGEGT come from the germline V gene. Deletions cut 4 bases from V and 7 bases from J, with 23 bases between. The CDR3 DNA is TGTGCCAGCAGTTTCCCCACGTCGCGTAAGTGGGAAAATGAGCAGTTCTTC. It translates to CASSFPTSRKWENEQFF.

This clonotype has a count of ten or more. The V and J genes are TRBV7-2 and TRBJ2-6; D is uncertain. This CDR3 comprises 12 residues. The V end lost 9 bases, the J end lost 0 bases, and 3 bases lay between the germline ends. Germline CDR1 is SGHTA and CDR2 is FQGNSA. CDR3 amino acids: CASYSGANVLTF. CDR3 nucleotide sequence: TGTGCCAGTTACTCTGGGGCCAACGTCCTGACTTTC.

This clonotype appeared many times. The rearrangement uses TRBV6-5 and TRBJ2-1, with 8 bases identical to TRBD1. Per germline, CDR1 MNHEY and CDR2 SVGAGI. This CDR3 is built from 14 residues. V lost 10 bases, J lost 6 bases, and 11 bases stayed unmatched. CDR3 sequence (DNA): TGTGCCACACGGCCGGGACAGGTTCCCAATGAGCAGTTCTTC. Translated: CATRPGQVPNEQFF.

There are a few counts of this clonotype. This chain connects TRBV4-3 to TRBJ1-2; D gene unclear. This CDR3 spans 15 amino acids. Trimming pared 1 base from V and 1 base from J, leaving 10 bases between. CDR1 and CDR2 from the germline V gene are LGHNA and YSLEER. CDR3 DNA: TGCGCCAGCAGCCAAGCTAAAGACGTTAACTATGGCTACACCTTC. Amino acid sequence: CASSQAKDVNYGYTF.

This chain uses TRBV24-1 with TRBJ2-1; 9 bases are a match to TRBD2. Germline assignment: CDR1 KGHDR and CDR2 SFDVKD. The CDR3 contains 15 residues. Losses at the gene ends were 5 bases for V and 5 bases for J; bases not matched to a gene: 6. The CDR3 protein is CATSAPSGMDNEQFF. The CDR3 DNA follows: TGTGCCACCAGTGCTCCTAGCGGGATGGACAATGAGCAGTTCTTC.

This clonotype was found a few times. V is TRBV28 and J is TRBJ2-3; 9 bases are a match to TRBD2. The trim removed 1 base at V and 3 bases at J, leaving 5 bases unmatched. This CDR3 is built from 16 residues. The V gene's germline CDR1 is MDHEN and CDR2 SYDVKM. The CDR3 sequence is CASSLLAGVRTDTQYF. The CDR3 region has the DNA TGTGCCAGCAGTTTATTAGCGGGAGTAAGAACAGATACGCAGTATTTT.

This clonotype was detected many times. The chain carries TRBV7-2 and TRBJ2-7; D unclear. Germline CDR1 is SGHTA and CDR2 is FQGNSA. The CDR3 is 13 amino acids. Trimming removed 4 bases from V and 5 bases from J, with 12 bases in between. CDR3 sequence: CASSSISLNEQYF. CDR3 DNA: TGTGCCAGCAGCTCTATCTCTTTGAACGAGCAGTACTTC.

This clonotype was found a few times. The J gene is TRBJ2-7, the V gene TRBV7-9, with 7 bases matching TRBD2. Per germline, CDR1 SEHNR and CDR2 FQNEAQ (reference sequence). V lost 11 bases and J lost 7; bases outside the gene matches: 23. CDR3 length: 16 residues. The CDR3 protein is CARRDYNQVSEWEQYF. The DNA of the CDR3 is TGTGCCCGCCGGGACTACAACCAAGTGTCCGAGTGGGAGCAGTACTTC.